Listed below are T cell receptor beta chains from one sample, sequenced in a study of blood T cell repertoires in COVID-19. Repertoires were generated with immunoSEQ multiplex PCR, while TCRdb's copy carries only in-frame clones and drops some. This table has fewer than 200,000 clones, around 78% appearing once. Material for sequencing was PBMCs or T cells enriched from blood (not recorded which). The origin of the receptors is a woman aged 45-60 years who had recovered from COVID-19. CDR3s include the opening cysteine and the closing phenylalanine or tryptophan. The D gene is left open where the match is weak. Rows may omit the clone size; those that give it use once, few, many or a size class.

. . TRBJ1-1 TRBV11-3 TGTGCCAGCAGCTTAGATGGGGGCAGAAAAGCTTTCTTT CASSLDGGRKAFF
once . TRBJ1-1 TRBV30 TGTGCCTGGAGTGTGGGAGGGATAGCTTTCTTT CAWSVGGIAFF
. TRBD2 TRBJ2-3 TRBV11-2 TGTGCCAGCAGCTTAGGACTAGCCCGCACAGATACGCAGTATTTT CASSLGLARTDTQYF
. TRBD2 TRBJ2-1 TRBV10-1 TGCGCCAGCAGTGATATAGCGGGGAGCGTCGATGAGCAGTTCTTC CASSDIAGSVDEQFF
once . TRBJ1-4 TRBV28 TGTGCCAGCAGGTCCTGGGAGGAAAAACTGTTTTTT CASRSWEEKLFF
. . TRBJ2-1 TRBV11-2 TGTGCCAGCAGCCCCCCCCGGAGGGCCCACAATGAGCAGTTCTTC CASSPPRRAHNEQFF
. TRBD1 TRBJ1-1 TRBV10-3 TGTGCCACTCGGGACAGAGCTGAAGCTTTCTTT CATRDRAEAFF
. . TRBJ1-5 TRBV19 TGTGCCAGTAGTATACAGTCCAGAGCGAATCACCCCCAGCATTTT CASSIQSRANHPQHF
. . TRBJ1-5 TRBV4-1 TGCGCCAGCAGCCAAGTTGGCGGGGATCAGCCCCAGCATTTT CASSQVGGDQPQHF
. . TRBJ2-3 TRBV5-8 TGTGCCAGCAGCTTTCGCGACAGAAAAGATACGCAGTATTTT CASSFRDRKDTQYF
. TRBD1 TRBJ1-2 TRBV20-1 TGCAGTGCTAGAGGGGACAGAGCAACCTTC CSARGDRATF
. . TRBJ1-4 TRBV6-5 TGTGCCAGCACGCGGCCAACTAATGAAAAACTGTTTTTT CASTRPTNEKLFF
once . TRBJ2-4 TRBV2 TGTGCCAGCAGTGAAGCGCGGGTGGCAGACATTCAGTACTTC CASSEARVADIQYF
. TRBD2 TRBJ2-3 TRBV28 TGTGCCAGCAGTTTAGGCATCGGGGGGGTGCTTACAGATACGCAGTATTTT CASSLGIGGVLTDTQYF
. TRBD1 TRBJ2-5 TRBV6-1 TGTGCCAGCAGTGAAGGGACAGGGGAAGAGACCCAGTACTTC CASSEGTGEETQYF
. . TRBJ2-6 TRBV9 TGTGCCAGCAGCGTTCGAGACTCTGGGGCCAACGTCCTGACTTTC CASSVRDSGANVLTF
once TRBD1 TRBJ1-6 TRBV5-6 TGTGCCAGCAGCGGTAGACAGGGTCGGAATTCACCCCTCCACTTT CASSGRQGRNSPLHF
. . TRBJ1-2 TRBV28 TGTGCCAGCAGTTTGCCACAGATCTATGGCTACACCTTC CASSLPQIYGYTF
. TRBD2 TRBJ2-1 TRBV28 TGTGCCAGCACCCCCCCGCTGGGACTAGCGGGAGGTAATGAGCAGTTCTTC CASTPPLGLAGGNEQFF
. . TRBJ1-2 TRBV7-9 TGTGCCAGCAGCTTAACGGGGGGGCAGCAGGGCTACACCTTC CASSLTGGQQGYTF
. . TRBJ1-5 TRBV19 TGTGCCAGAGACAGACACCTTAACCCATATAGCAATCAGCCCCAGCATTTT CARDRHLNPYSNQPQHF
. . TRBJ1-1 TRBV7-9 TGTGCCAGCCCCCGGGAGGGGGAGACTTTCTTT CASPREGETFF
. . TRBJ2-1 TRBV7-9 TGTGCCAGCAGCTCTTGGGGGACCGGGACTGGGTACAATGAGCAGTTCTTC CASSSWGTGTGYNEQFF
few . TRBJ2-1 TRBV14 TGTGCCAGCAGCCGAAGGCAGGAGGGGTCATGGACAAATGAGCAGTTCTTC CASSRRQEGSWTNEQFF
. . TRBJ2-1 TRBV7-2 TGTGCCAGCAGCTTAGCGGGCAGTGGTTCCTACAATGAGCAGTTCTTC CASSLAGSGSYNEQFF
once . TRBJ2-2 TRBV7-9 TGTGCCAGCAGCATCATGACAGGGCGGGGCGGGGAGCTGTTTTTT CASSIMTGRGGELFF
. TRBD1 TRBJ2-1 TRBV30 TGTGCCTGGCGTGGGGGGACAGGTGAGCAGTTCTTC CAWRGGTGEQFF
. TRBD1 TRBJ1-1 TRBV28 TGTGCCAGCAGTTTATGGGGAGACAGGGGTTCGACTGAAGCTTTCTTT CASSLWGDRGSTEAFF
. . TRBJ2-3 TRBV7-3 TGTGCCAGCAGCTTGGGGAGGGGGGATACGCAGTATTTT CASSLGRGDTQYF
once . TRBJ1-1 TRBV21-1 TGTGCCAGCAGCAAGTGGCAGGGGGCGGAGATGACTGAAGCTTTCTTT CASSKWQGAEMTEAFF
once . TRBJ1-4 TRBV27 TGTGCCAGCAGCCATTACGGGAGGGACGGTGAAAAACTGTTTTTT CASSHYGRDGEKLFF
. . TRBJ2-1 TRBV12-3/TRBV12-4 TGTGCCAGCAGTTGGGGGACATTAAATGAGCAGTTCTTC CASSWGTLNEQFF
. . TRBJ1-2 TRBV18 TGTGCCAGCTCACCATATGGAGGGGATGAGTATGGCTACACCTTC CASSPYGGDEYGYTF
. TRBD1 TRBJ2-3 TRBV5-1 TGCGCCAGCAGGTCCGGGACAGGCACAGATACGCAGTATTTT CASRSGTGTDTQYF
. TRBD2 TRBJ2-1 TRBV27 TGTGCCAGCAGTTTCCTCTCTAGCGGGGGGGACAATGAGCAGTTCTTC CASSFLSSGGDNEQFF
once TRBD1 TRBJ1-2 TRBV9 TGTGCCAGCCGTCAGGGACAGGGGGCAGGGGGATATGGCTACACCTTC CASRQGQGAGGYGYTF
. . TRBJ2-1 TRBV6-2/TRBV6-3 TGTGCCAGCAGCCGCAGGGTAAAGCAGTTCTTC CASSRRVKQFF
. . TRBJ1-2 TRBV27 TGTGCCAGTGCGGTGGGAGCCGGGGGCTATGGCTACACCTTC CASAVGAGGYGYTF
. TRBD1 TRBJ2-2 TRBV6-2/TRBV6-3 TGTGCCAGCAGTTACTCGATTCTAGGGGGCGCGAACACCGGGGAGCTGTTTTTT CASSYSILGGANTGELFF
. . TRBJ1-5 TRBV20-1 TGCAGTGCTAGTACCGGACAGAGCAATCAGCCCCAGCATTTT CSASTGQSNQPQHF